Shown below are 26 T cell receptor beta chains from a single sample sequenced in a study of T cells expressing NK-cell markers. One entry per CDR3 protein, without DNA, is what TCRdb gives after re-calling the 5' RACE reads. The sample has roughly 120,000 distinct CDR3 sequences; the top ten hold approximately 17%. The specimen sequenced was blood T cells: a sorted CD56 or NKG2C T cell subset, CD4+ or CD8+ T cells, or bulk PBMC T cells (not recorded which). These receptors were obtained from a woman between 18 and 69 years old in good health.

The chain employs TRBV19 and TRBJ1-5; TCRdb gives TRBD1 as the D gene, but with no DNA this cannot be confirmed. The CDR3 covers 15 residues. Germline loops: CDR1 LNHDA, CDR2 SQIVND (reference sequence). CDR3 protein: CASTPGDRGVQPQHF.

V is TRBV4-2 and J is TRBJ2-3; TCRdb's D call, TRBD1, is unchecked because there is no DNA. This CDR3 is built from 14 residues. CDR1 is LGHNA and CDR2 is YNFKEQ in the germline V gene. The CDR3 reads CASSSRDSTDTQYF.

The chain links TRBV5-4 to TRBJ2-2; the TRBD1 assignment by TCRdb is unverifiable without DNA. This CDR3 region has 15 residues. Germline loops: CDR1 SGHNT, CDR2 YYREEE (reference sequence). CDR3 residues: CASSLVSGGTGELFF.

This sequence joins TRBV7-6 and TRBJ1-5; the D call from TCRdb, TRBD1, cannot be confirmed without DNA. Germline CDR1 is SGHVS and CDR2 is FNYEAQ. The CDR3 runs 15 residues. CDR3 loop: CASSLGGTGDQPQHF.

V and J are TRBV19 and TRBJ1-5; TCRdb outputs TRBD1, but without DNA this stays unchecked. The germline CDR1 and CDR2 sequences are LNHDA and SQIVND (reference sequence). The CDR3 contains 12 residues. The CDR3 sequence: CASKQGNQPQHF.

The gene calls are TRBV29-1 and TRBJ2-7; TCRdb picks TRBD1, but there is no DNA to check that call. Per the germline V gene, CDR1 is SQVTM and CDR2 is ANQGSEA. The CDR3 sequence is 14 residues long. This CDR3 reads CSVVKGQGGYEQYF.

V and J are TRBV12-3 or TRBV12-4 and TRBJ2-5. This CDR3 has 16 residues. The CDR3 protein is CASSLGVQSSQETQYF.

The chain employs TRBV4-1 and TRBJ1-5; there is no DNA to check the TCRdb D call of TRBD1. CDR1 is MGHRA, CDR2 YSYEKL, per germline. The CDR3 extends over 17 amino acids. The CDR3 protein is CASSQDGGRGGTQPQHF.

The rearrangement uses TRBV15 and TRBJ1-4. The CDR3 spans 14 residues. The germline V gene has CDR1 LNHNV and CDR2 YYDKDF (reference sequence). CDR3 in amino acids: CATGVEPTNEKLFF.

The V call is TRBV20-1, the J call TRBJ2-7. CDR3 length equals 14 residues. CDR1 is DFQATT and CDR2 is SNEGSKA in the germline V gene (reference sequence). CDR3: CSASLGLRTYEQYF.

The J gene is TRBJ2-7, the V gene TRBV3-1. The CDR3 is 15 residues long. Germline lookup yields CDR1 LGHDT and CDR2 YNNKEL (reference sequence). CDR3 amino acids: CASSQEVTLLSEQYF.

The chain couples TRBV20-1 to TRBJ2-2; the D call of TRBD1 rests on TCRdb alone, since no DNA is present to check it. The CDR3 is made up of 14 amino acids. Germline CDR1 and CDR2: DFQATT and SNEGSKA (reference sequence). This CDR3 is CSAPRDTLTGELFF.

The CDR3: CASSQSWGQNPEAFF. This chain joins TRBV27 and TRBJ1-1; the D call of TRBD1 rests on TCRdb alone, since no DNA is present to check it. Germline CDR1 and CDR2: MNHEY and SMNVEV (reference sequence). The CDR3 loop spans 15 amino acids.

CDR3 sequence reads: CSAGGAGYNEQFF. The V call is TRBV20-1, the J call TRBJ2-1; TCRdb gives TRBD2 as the D gene, but with no DNA this cannot be confirmed. The CDR3 covers 13 residues. In germline, CDR1 is DFQATT, CDR2 SNEGSKA (reference sequence).

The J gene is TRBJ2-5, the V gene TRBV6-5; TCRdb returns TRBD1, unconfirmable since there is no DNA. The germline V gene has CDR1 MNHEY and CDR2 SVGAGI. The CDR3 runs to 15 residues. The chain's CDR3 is CASSYLPGAWETQYF.

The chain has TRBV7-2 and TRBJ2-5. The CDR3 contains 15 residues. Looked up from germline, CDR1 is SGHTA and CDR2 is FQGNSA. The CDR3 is CASDDNMVVGETQYF.

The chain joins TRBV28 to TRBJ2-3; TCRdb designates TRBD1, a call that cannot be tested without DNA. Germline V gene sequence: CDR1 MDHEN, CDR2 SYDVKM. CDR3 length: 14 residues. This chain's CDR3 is CASTDTTGPDTQYF.

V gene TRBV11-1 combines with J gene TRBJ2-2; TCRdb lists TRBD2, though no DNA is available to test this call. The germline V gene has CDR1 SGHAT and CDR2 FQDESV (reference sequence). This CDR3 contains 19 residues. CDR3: CASRGSRLAGGPNTGELFF.

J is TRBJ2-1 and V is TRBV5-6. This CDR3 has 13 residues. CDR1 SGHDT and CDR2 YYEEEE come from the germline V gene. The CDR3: CASSLEAYNEQFF.

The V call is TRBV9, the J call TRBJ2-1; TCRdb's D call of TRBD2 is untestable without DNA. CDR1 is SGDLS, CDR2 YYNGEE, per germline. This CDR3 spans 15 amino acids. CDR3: CASSEGRTGLREQFF.

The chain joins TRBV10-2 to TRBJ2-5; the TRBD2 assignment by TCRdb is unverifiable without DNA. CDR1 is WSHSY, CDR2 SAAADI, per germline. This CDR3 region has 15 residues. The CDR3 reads CASCPLAGSIETQYF.

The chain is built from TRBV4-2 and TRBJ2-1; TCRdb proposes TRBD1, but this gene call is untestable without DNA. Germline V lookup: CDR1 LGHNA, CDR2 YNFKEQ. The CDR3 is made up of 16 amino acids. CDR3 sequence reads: CASSPKGKGEYNEQFF.

Here the CDR3 reads CATSAPDSSLYNEQFF. This chain connects TRBV24-1 to TRBJ2-1; TCRdb proposes TRBD1, but this gene call is untestable without DNA. CDR3 length: 16 residues. The germline V gene has CDR1 KGHDR and CDR2 SFDVKD.

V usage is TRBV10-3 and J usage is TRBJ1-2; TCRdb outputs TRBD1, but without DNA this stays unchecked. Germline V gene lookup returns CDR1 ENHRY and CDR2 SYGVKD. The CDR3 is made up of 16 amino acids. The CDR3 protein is CAISESNTGTYYGYTF.

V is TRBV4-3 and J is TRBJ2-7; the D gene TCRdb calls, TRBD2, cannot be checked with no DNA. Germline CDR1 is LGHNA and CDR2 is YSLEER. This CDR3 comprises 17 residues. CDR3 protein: CASSQGGSGTSGYEQYF.

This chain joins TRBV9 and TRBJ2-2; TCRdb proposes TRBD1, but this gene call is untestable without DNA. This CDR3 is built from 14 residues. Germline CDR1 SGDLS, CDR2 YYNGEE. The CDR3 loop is CASSTRTSTGELFF.